This passage covers 23 T cell receptor beta chains from one sample sequenced in a study of cytomegalovirus exposure and HLA in healthy donors. PCR primers comprised 60 Vbeta and 13 Jbeta primers. Here immunoSEQ multiplex PCR was the method, and the copy in TCRdb shows in-frame clones only, minus some. This table has 150,000 or so clones, 60% to 80% appearing once. The sequenced sample was PBMCs. The receptors stem from a middle-aged woman in good health and CMV-seropositive.

The chain has TRBV6-6 and TRBJ1-2; weak D call: TRBD1 (5 bases). The germline V and J ends were trimmed by 2 bases and 1 base, with 8 bases remaining between them. There are 14 residues in the CDR3. Germline assignment: CDR1 MNHNY and CDR2 SVGAGI (reference sequence). In DNA, the CDR3 is TGTGCCAGCAGTTACGACAGACGTAACTATGGCTACACCTTC. Its translation is CASSYDRRNYGYTF.

This clone came up once. The chain joins TRBV6-5 to TRBJ2-3; D is undetermined. V was cut by 6 bases and J by 6 bases, with 7 bases left in between. CDR1 MNHEY and CDR2 SVGAGI come from the germline V gene. CDR3 length: 11 residues. DNA of the CDR3: TGTGCCAGCAGCTCACTCGATACGCAGTATTTT. The encoded protein is CASSSLDTQYF.

Only one count was recorded for this clone. One junction end does not reproduce the germline sequence, and a read error may be involved. The V call is TRBV10-2, the J call TRBJ2-7; the D is unclear. The CDR3 covers 15 residues. Germline assignment: CDR1 WSHSY and CDR2 SAAADI. This CDR3 is CASRPIANQAYVQYF. As DNA, the CDR3 is TGCGCCAGTCGCCCAATAGCTAACCAAGCCTACGTGCAGTACTTC.

This clone was seen a few times. The chain links TRBV28 to TRBJ1-5; D is undetermined. CDR1 MDHEN and CDR2 SYDVKM come from the germline V gene. Between the trimmed V and J ends, which lost 6 bases and 6 bases, there was a span of 15 bases. CDR3 size: 14 residues. The CDR3, as DNA: TGTGCCAGCAGGGTAAAGAACCCGGGTCAGCCCCAGCATTTT. Its protein product is CASRVKNPGQPQHF.

The chain employs TRBV7-3 and TRBJ1-6, with D perhaps matching TRBD1 (6 bases). This CDR3 has 15 residues. Germline V gene data show CDR1 as SGHTA and CDR2 as FQGTGA. Trimming shortened V by 2 bases and J by 10 bases, and 15 bases separated the two germline ends. Written as DNA, the CDR3 is TGTGCCAGCAGCTTAGGAGGGGGGGATGGGTCACCCCTCCACTTT. Residues: CASSLGGGDGSPLHF.

A few counts support this clone. This rearrangement joins TRBV10-3 to TRBJ2-2; 8 bases are shared with TRBD2. V lost 11 bases, J lost 6 bases, and 5 bases stayed unmatched. The CDR3 is made up of 12 amino acids. Germline CDR1 reads ENHRY; CDR2 reads SYGVKD. The CDR3, as DNA: TGTGCCGCCAGGACTAGCCCCGGGGAGCTGTTTTTT. This codes for CAARTSPGELFF.

In its sample, this clone was seen once. The chain employs TRBV13 and TRBJ2-7, with 10 positions matching TRBD2. Germline values: CDR1 PRHDT, CDR2 FYEKMQ (reference sequence). The CDR3 is 16 residues long. Losses at the gene ends were 5 bases for V and 0 bases for J; bases not matched to a gene: 7. CDR3 bases: TGTGCCAGCAGCCCAGATAGCGGGGGGAGCTCCTACGAGCAGTACTTC. Encoded protein: CASSPDSGGSSYEQYF.

This sequence joins TRBV25-1 and TRBJ2-1; D remains ambiguous. Germline V lookup: CDR1 MGHDK, CDR2 SYGVNS. The V end was cut by 3 bases, the J end by 4 bases, with 4 bases between. This CDR3 is 12 amino acids long. CDR3 sequence reads: CASSDFYNEQFF. The CDR3 DNA reads TGTGCCAGCAGTGACTTTTACAATGAGCAGTTCTTC.

This rearrangement joins TRBV29-1 to TRBJ1-1, with D unclear. With 6 bases removed from V and 4 bases from J, the gap between germline ends came to 9 bases. The CDR3 loop spans 11 amino acids. In germline, CDR1 is SQVTM, CDR2 ANQGSEA. The CDR3 here is CSVRTSTEAFF. Written as DNA, the CDR3 is TGCAGCGTCCGAACATCCACTGAAGCTTTCTTT.

The chain uses TRBV7-7 and TRBJ2-2, with unresolved D. Germline lookup yields CDR1 SSHAT and CDR2 FNYEAQ (reference sequence). The germline V and J ends were trimmed by 2 bases and 8 bases, with 9 bases remaining between them. The CDR3 loop spans 13 amino acids. The chain's CDR3 is CASSLRPGGELFF. CDR3 bases: TGTGCCAGCAGCTTACGCCCCGGTGGGGAGCTGTTTTTT. Based on the CDR3 plus reference TRBV7-7 and TRBJ2-2, the full variable domain is GAGVSQSPRYKVTKRGQDVTLRCDPISSHATLYWYQQALGQGPEFLTYFNYEAQPDKSGLPSDRFSAERPEGSISTLTIQRTEQRDSAMYRCASSLRPGGELFFGEGSRLTVL.

In its sample, this clone was seen once. CDR3 bases: TGTGCCATCAGTGATAGGGACAGGGACTATGGCTACACCTTC. Its translation: CAISDRDRDYGYTF. This chain connects TRBV10-3 to TRBJ1-2, with 9 bases lining up with TRBD1. V lost 3 bases and J lost 3; bases outside the gene matches: 2. Germline-derived CDR1 and CDR2 are ENHRY and SYGVKD. This CDR3 spans 14 amino acids.

Of note for this clone: Other DNA sequences in the same sample also yield this CDR3. CDR3: CASSGQENQPQHF. In nucleotides, the CDR3 is TGTGCCAGCAGTGGACAGGAGAATCAGCCCCAGCATTTT. The rearrangement uses TRBV6-1 and TRBJ1-5; TRBD1 is a possible D gene (6 bases). Trimming removed 4 bases from V and 4 bases from J, with 8 bases in between. The CDR3 runs 13 residues. Germline V gene sequence: CDR1 MNHNS, CDR2 SASEGT.

The chain is built from TRBV5-4 and TRBJ2-2; 9 bases map to TRBD2. V lost 4 bases and J lost 6; bases outside the gene matches: 4. Germline V gene data show CDR1 as SGHNT and CDR2 as YYREEE (reference sequence). The CDR3 totals 14 residues. The CDR3 nucleotides are TGTGCCAGCAGCGAGGGGACTAGCCCCGGGGAGCTGTTTTTT. Its protein is CASSEGTSPGELFF.

The rearrangement uses TRBV10-3 and TRBJ2-1; 8 bases are a match to TRBD2. V lost 7 bases to trimming and J lost 7 bases; unmatched junction nucleotides: 6. The CDR3 is 13 amino acids. Germline V gives CDR1 ENHRY, CDR2 SYGVKD. The CDR3 loop is CAITFVAGNEQFF. The CDR3 DNA reads TGTGCCATCACTTTCGTAGCGGGGAATGAGCAGTTCTTC.

CDR3 amino acids: CASSSHRDISYEQYF. As DNA, the CDR3 is TGTGCCAGCAGTTCTCACAGGGACATTTCCTACGAGCAGTACTTC. The chain uses TRBV6-1 and TRBJ2-7; weak D call: TRBD1 (6 bases). V lost 5 bases to trimming and J lost 1 base, with 15 bases between them. CDR3 length: 15 amino acids. Germline V gives CDR1 MNHNS, CDR2 SASEGT.

This CDR3 is CASSLAPKETQYF. DNA for the CDR3: TGTGCCAGTAGCTTAGCTCCCAAAGAGACCCAGTACTTC. The V call is TRBV19, the J call TRBJ2-5, with no clear D. CDR3 length: 13 residues. Germline V gene data show CDR1 as LNHDA and CDR2 as SQIVND (reference sequence). V lost 6 bases and J lost 3, with 11 bases in between. The variable domain in full, with the rest retrieved from reference TRBV19 and TRBJ2-5, is DGGITQSPKYLFRKEGQNVTLSCEQNLNHDAMYWYRQDPGQGLRLIYYSQIVNDFQKGDIAEGYSVSREKKESFPLTVTSAQKNPTAFYLCASSLAPKETQYFGPGTRLLVL.

The chain recombines TRBV12-5 with TRBJ2-3, with D tentatively TRBD2 (5 bases). The CDR3 is 16 amino acids. Trimming shortened V by 6 bases and J by 0 bases, and 16 bases separated the two germline ends. Germline values: CDR1 LGHNT, CDR2 FRNRAP. In nucleotides, the CDR3 is TGTGCTAGTGGCCGGGATTTTATCCTAAGCACAGATACGCAGTATTTT. Amino acids: CASGRDFILSTDTQYF.

Only one count was recorded for this clone. V and J are TRBV7-9 and TRBJ1-3, with D tentatively TRBD1 (5 bases). Looked up from germline, CDR1 is SEHNR and CDR2 is FQNEAQ (reference sequence). CDR3 length: 15 residues. V dropped 5 bases and J dropped 0 bases, with 11 bases sitting between them. The chain's CDR3 is CASSVGHASGNTIYF. For the CDR3, the DNA is TGTGCCAGCAGCGTCGGACATGCCTCTGGAAACACCATATATTTT.

The chain is built from TRBV9 and TRBJ2-5; D perhaps matches TRBD2 (6 bases). Germline V gene lookup returns CDR1 SGDLS and CDR2 YYNGEE. The CDR3 runs to 14 residues. With 6 bases removed from V and 5 bases from J, the gap between germline ends came to 17 bases. The CDR3 DNA sequence: TGTGCCAGCAACGGGGGAAGTAGGTCGGAGACCCAGTACTTC. This translates into CASNGGSRSETQYF.

The genes are TRBV30 and TRBJ1-3; D remains ambiguous. The length of the CDR3 is 14 residues. Trimming took 2 bases from V and 0 from J, leaving 8 bases between them. Germline CDR1 GTSNPN, CDR2 SVGIG (reference sequence). CDR3 in amino acids: CAWSPLISGNTIYF. CDR3 coding DNA: TGTGCCTGGAGTCCACTTATCTCTGGAAACACCATATATTTT. The variable domain in full, completed from reference TRBV30 and TRBJ1-3, reads SQTIHQWPATLVQPVGSPLSLECTVEGTSNPNLYWYRQAAGRGLQLLFYSVGIGQISSEVPQNLSASRPQDRQFILSSKKLLLSDSGFYLCAWSPLISGNTIYFGEGSWLTVV.

The V gene is TRBV5-1, the J gene TRBJ2-5; tentative D call: TRBD2 (6 bases). CDR1 SGHRS and CDR2 YFSETQ come from the germline V gene. V dropped 7 bases and J dropped 5 bases, with 18 bases sitting between them. This CDR3 region has 14 residues. CDR3 nucleotides: TGCGCCAGCCTCCCCCGTGGGGGGTCGGAGACCCAGTACTTC. This codes for CASLPRGGSETQYF.

The chain combines TRBV11-2 with TRBJ2-6; 7 bases align to TRBD1. Per the germline V gene, CDR1 is SGHAT and CDR2 is FQNNGV. Losses at the gene ends were 6 bases for V and 2 bases for J; bases not matched to a gene: 1. The CDR3 is 14 amino acids. The CDR3 DNA is TGTGCCAGCAGGGACAGGACTGGGGCCAACGTCCTGACTTTC. It yields the protein CASRDRTGANVLTF.

The V and J genes are TRBV28 and TRBJ2-3; TRBD2 matches 8 bases. Germline V gene sequence: CDR1 MDHEN, CDR2 SYDVKM. This CDR3 is built from 15 residues. Losses at the gene ends were 5 bases for V and 0 bases for J; bases not matched to a gene: 4. DNA of the CDR3: TGTGCCAGCAGTCGCGGGGGGCCTAGCACAGATACGCAGTATTTT. Its translation: CASSRGGPSTDTQYF.